This T cell receptor beta chain is from a study of cytomegalovirus exposure and HLA in healthy donors. Overall study findings and caveats: Association of a missense DCLRE1C variant with TCR beta V- and J-gene trimming was reported in a later analysis.

Concerning this clone itself: Its antigen remains unidentified.

The CDR3 totals 12 residues. Trimming removed 3 bases from V and 11 bases from J, with 13 bases in between. CDR1 SEHNR and CDR2 FQNEAQ come from the germline V gene (reference sequence). The study ran its PCR with 60 Vbeta and 13 Jbeta primers. Assay: immunoSEQ multiplex PCR; the TCRdb copy retains only in-frame clones and omits some. The table records around 150,000 clones, around 69% of them present only once. Source material: PBMCs. This TCR was sampled from a woman aged 25 to 39 in good health and CMV-seronegative. The V and J genes are TRBV7-9 and TRBJ1-1; no clear D. DNA for the CDR3: TGTGCCAGCAGCTTGGCCCTTCGGAGGGCTTTCTTT. Encoded protein: CASSLALRRAFF.